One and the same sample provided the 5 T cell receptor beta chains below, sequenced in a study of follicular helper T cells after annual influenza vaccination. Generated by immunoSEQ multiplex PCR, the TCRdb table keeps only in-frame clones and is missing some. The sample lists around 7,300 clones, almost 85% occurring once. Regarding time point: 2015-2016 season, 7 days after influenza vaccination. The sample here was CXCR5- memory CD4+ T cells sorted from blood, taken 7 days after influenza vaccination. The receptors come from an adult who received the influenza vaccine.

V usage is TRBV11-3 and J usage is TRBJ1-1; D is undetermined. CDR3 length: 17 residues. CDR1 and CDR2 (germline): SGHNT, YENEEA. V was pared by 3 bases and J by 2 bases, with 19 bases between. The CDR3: CASSFHQSSQLNTEAFF. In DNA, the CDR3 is TGTGCCAGCAGCTTTCACCAGAGTTCACAATTAAACACTGAAGCTTTCTTT.

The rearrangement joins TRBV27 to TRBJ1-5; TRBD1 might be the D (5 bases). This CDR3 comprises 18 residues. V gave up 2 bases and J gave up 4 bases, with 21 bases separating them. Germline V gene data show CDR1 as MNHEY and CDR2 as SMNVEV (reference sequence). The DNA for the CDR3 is TGTGCCAGCAGTTTAGGGGGACCCGGGGGGTTTCGGAATCAGCCCCAGCATTTT. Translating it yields CASSLGGPGGFRNQPQHF.

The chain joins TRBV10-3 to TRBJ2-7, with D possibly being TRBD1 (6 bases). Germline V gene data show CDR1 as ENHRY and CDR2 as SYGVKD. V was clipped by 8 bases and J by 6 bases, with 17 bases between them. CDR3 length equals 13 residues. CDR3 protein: CAIGRDTLVEQYF. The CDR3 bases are TGTGCCATCGGCCGGGACACCCTCGTCGAGCAGTACTTC.

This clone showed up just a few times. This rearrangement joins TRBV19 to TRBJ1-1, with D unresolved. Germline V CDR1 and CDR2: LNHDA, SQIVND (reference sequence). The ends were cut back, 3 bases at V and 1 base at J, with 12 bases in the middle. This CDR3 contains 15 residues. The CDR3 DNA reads TGTGCCAGTAGTATGAAGAACAACGAGAACACTGAAGCTTTCTTT. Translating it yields CASSMKNNENTEAFF.

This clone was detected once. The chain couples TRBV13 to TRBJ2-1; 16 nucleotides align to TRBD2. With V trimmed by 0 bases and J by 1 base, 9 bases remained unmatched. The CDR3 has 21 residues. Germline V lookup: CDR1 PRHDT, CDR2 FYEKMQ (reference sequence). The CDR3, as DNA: TGTGCCAGCAGCTTAGGCCCGGACTGGGGACTAGCGGGGGGGTCCTACAATGAGCAGTTCTTC. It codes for CASSLGPDWGLAGGSYNEQFF.